The sequence of this T cell receptor (beta chain) was determined in a study of blood T cell repertoires in COVID-19. This clone has more than one count but fewer than ten. Measured with immunoSEQ multiplex PCR; TCRdb has only the in-frame clones, and not every one. In the table there are about 410,000 clones, around 90% of which are singletons. Germline CDR1 reads SQVTM; CDR2 reads ANQGSEA. The V gene lost 0 bases and the J gene lost 3 bases, with 6 bases spanning the gap. The CDR3 runs 13 residues. This TCR came from a man aged 18 to 29 who had recovered from COVID-19. The specimen sequenced was PBMCs or T cells enriched from blood (not recorded which). J is TRBJ1-3 and V is TRBV29-1; D not certain. CDR3 in DNA: TGCAGCGTTGAAGACGGCGGTGGAAACACCATATATTTT. Its translation is CSVEDGGGNTIYF.